This TCR beta chain comes out of a study of blood T cells in healthy people across ages. At the level of the study: Researchers report that template switching captured about one barcoded beta molecule per two T cells. Study-level points and caveats: Age showed a roughly linear inverse relationship with TCR beta diversity per million T cells.

Turning to this clonotype: Its target is not known. A much more abundant neighbour one base away suggests this may be a read error.

Trimming removed 6 bases from V and 3 bases from J, with 12 bases in between. The CDR3 has 13 residues. With a J-beta primer mix and a sample-barcoded 5' primer, a second PCR ran roughly 7 to 11 cycles. TCRdb re-called the 5' RACE reads with MiXCR, one entry per CDR3 protein. This table holds about 1.7 million distinct CDR3 sequences, roughly 27% found once. This sequence was found in a woman aged 25 to 39 in good health. Sequencing was done on a sample of blood. V and J are TRBV12-3 or TRBV12-4 and TRBJ2-7, with D possibly TRBD2 on 5 matching bases. This chain's CDR3 is CASRIGGRYEQYF. For the CDR3, the DNA is TGTGCCAGCAGAATTGGAGGCCGCTACGAGCAGTACTTC.